This TCR beta chain emerged from a study of regulatory T cells in long-lasting Graves disease. Notes on the study in general: Persistent disease preferred TRBV28, TRBJ1-2 and TRBJ2-5.

CDR3 length: 16 residues. V shed 3 bases and J 8 bases; nucleotides not matched to a gene: 7. In germline, CDR1 is SGHTA, CDR2 FQGTGA. As for time point: newly diagnosed GD, antithyroid drugs for less than 3 months. The TCR library was prepared using RNA isolated from PBMCs. An endocrinology department in Xi'an, China, supplied the patients. iRepertoire HTBI primers and Arm-PCR of CDR3 regions built TCR beta libraries. Per the original methods: Taken together, the samples had 60 to 80 TRBV and 15 or so TRBJ segments identified. MiXCR was run by TCRdb on the multiplex PCR reads, yielding one entry per CDR3 protein. TCRdb, rather than the study authors, made the V and J calls. The sample holds about 330,000 distinct CDR3 sequences; 16% are singletons and the top ten take roughly a fifth. There are a few counts of this clonotype. The target antigen is unknown. This sample also belongs to another study, concerning T cells in Graves' hyperthyroidism and ophthalmopathy. This second study says: Stable hyperthyroidism was told apart from ophthalmopathy by a model built on 13 V-J features.

Here the sequenced sample was peripheral blood mononuclear cells (PBMCs), taken at new diagnosis, from a patient treated with antithyroid drugs. The genes are TRBV7-3 and TRBJ2-2; TRBD2 matches 12 bases. The sequence came from a woman aged 18-35 years with Graves disease. This chain's CDR3 is CASSLTSGSFPGELFF. The CDR3 nucleotides are TGTGCCAGCAGCTTGACTAGCGGGAGTTTCCCTGGGGAGCTGTTTTTT. Full variable domain (remainder filled in from reference TRBV7-3 and TRBJ2-2): GAGVSQTPSNKVTEKGKYVELRCDPISGHTALYWYRQSLGQGPEFLIYFQGTGAADDSGLPNDRFFAVRPEGSVSTLKIQRTERGDSAVYLCASSLTSGSFPGELFFGEGSRLTVL.